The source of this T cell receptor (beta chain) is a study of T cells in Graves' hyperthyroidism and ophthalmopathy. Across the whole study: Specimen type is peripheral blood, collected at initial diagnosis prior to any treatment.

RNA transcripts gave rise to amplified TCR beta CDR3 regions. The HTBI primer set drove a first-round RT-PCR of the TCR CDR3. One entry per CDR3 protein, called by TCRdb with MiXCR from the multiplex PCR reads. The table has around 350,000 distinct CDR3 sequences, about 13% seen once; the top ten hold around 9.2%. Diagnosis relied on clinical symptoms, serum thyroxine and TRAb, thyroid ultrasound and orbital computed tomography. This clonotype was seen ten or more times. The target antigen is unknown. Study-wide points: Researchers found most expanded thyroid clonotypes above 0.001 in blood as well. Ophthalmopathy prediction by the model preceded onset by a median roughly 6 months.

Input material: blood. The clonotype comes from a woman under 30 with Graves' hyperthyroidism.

The CDR3 DNA follows: TGTGCCAGCTCACCTCGGACGACTAGCGGGGGCACAGATACGCAGTATTTT. It specifies CASSPRTTSGGTDTQYF. This chain joins TRBV18 and TRBJ2-3; 11 bases agree with TRBD2. The ends lost 3 bases at V and 1 base at J; junction bases unmatched: 6. This CDR3 is 17 amino acids long. Germline CDR1 and CDR2: KGHSH and LQKENI.